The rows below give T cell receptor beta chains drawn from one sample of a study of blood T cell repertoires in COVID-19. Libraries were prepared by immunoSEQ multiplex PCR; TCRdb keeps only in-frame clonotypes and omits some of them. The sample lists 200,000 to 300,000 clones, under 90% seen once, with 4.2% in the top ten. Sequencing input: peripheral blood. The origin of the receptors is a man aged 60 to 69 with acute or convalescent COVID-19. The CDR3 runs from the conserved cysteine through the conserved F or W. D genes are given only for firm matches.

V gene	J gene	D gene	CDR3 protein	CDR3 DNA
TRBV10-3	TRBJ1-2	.	CAISEGLGQFYGYTF	TGTGCCATCAGTGAGGGGCTCGGACAGTTCTATGGCTACACCTTC
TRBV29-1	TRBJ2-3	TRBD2	CSVEGTSGRLDTQYF	TGCAGCGTTGAAGGGACTAGCGGGAGATTAGATACGCAGTATTTT
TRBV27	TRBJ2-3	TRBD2	CASKTSGGTDTQYF	TGTGCCAGCAAGACTAGCGGGGGCACAGATACGCAGTATTTT
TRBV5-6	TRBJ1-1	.	CASSATSGAGTEAFF	TGTGCCAGCAGCGCAACGTCAGGGGCAGGCACTGAAGCTTTCTTT
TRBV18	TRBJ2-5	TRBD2	CASGRDVIAGKETQYF	TGTGCCAGCGGACGGGATGTAATAGCGGGGAAAGAGACCCAGTACTTC
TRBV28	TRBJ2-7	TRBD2	CASRLRTSGNPKAEQYF	TGTGCCAGCAGACTACGGACTAGCGGGAACCCCAAGGCCGAGCAGTACTTC
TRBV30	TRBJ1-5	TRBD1	CAWSPPGTRQGQPQHF	TGTGCCTGGAGTCCACCCGGGACCCGACAGGGTCAGCCCCAGCATTTT
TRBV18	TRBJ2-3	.	CASSHGGRQGSDTQYF	TGTGCCAGCTCTCACGGAGGGCGCCAGGGCTCAGATACGCAGTATTTT
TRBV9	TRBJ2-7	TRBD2	CASSVGLAGGVYYEQYF	TGTGCCAGCAGCGTAGGACTAGCGGGAGGAGTTTACTACGAGCAGTACTTC
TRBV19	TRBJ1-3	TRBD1	CATQGAFSGNTIYF	TGTGCCACCCAGGGGGCCTTCTCTGGAAACACCATATATTTT
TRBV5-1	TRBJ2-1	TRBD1	CASSLMRQGLTRANEQFF	TGCGCCAGCAGCTTGATGAGACAGGGGTTAACGCGAGCTAATGAGCAGTTCTTC